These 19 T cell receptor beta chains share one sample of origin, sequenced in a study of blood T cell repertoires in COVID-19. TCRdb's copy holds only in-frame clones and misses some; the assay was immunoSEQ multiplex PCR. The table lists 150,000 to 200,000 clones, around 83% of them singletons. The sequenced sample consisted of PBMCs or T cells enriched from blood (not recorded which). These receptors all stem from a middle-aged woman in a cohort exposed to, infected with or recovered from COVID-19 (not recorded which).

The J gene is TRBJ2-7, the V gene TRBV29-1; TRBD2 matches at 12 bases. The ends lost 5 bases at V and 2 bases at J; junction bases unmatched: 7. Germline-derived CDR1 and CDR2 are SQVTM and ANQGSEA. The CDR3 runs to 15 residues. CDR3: CSVILAGGGAYEQYF. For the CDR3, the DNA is TGCAGCGTTATCCTAGCGGGAGGGGGGGCCTACGAGCAGTACTTC.

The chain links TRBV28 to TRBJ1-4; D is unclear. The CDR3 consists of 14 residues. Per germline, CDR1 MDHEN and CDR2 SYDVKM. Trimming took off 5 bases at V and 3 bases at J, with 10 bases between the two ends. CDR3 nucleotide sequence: TGTGCCAGCAGTCTCGGGGAGTCTAATGAAAAACTGTTTTTT. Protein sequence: CASSLGESNEKLFF.

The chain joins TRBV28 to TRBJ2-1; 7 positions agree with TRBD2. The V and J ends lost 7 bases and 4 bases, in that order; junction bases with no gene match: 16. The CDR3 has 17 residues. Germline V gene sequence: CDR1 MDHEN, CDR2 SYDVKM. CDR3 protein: CASTTILADKGYNEQFF. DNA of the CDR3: TGTGCCAGCACTACGATCCTAGCGGACAAAGGATACAATGAGCAGTTCTTC.

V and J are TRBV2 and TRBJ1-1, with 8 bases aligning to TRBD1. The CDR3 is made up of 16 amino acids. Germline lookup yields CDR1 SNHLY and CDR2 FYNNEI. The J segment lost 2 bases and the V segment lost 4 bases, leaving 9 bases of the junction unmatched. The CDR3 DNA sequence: TGTGCCAGCAGTGTCCTCCAGGGGGCAGTAAACACTGAAGCTTTCTTT. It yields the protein CASSVLQGAVNTEAFF.

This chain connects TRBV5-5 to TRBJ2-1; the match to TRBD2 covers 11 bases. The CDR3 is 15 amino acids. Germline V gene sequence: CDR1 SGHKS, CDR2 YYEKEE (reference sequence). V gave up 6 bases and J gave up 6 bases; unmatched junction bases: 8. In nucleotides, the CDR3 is TGTGCCAGCATCGGACTAGCGGGCGCACCCAATGAGCAGTTCTTC. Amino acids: CASIGLAGAPNEQFF.

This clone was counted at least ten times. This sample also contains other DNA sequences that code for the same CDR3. The CDR3 region is CASSPRTSGSNEQFF. CDR3 coding DNA: TGTGCCAGCAGCCCAAGGACTAGCGGTTCCAATGAGCAGTTCTTC. The V call is TRBV5-4, the J call TRBJ2-1; the match to TRBD2 covers 10 bases. This CDR3 spans 15 amino acids. Germline CDR1 and CDR2: SGHNT and YYREEE (reference sequence). V gave up 4 bases and J gave up 6 bases; unmatched junction bases: 7.

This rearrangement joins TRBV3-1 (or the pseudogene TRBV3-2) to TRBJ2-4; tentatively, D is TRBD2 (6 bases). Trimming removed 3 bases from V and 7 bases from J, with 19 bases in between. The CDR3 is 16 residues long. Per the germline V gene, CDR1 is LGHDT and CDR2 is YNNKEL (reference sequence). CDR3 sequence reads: CASSHGPGSRGNIQYF. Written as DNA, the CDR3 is TGTGCCAGCAGCCACGGTCCCGGATCCCGGGGGAACATTCAGTACTTC.

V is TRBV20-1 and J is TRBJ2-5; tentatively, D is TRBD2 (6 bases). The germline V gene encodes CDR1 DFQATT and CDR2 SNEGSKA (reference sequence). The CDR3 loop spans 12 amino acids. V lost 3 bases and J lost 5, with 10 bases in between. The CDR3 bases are TGCAGTGCTAGTGGAGGGCGCGAGACCCAGTACTTC. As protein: CSASGGRETQYF.

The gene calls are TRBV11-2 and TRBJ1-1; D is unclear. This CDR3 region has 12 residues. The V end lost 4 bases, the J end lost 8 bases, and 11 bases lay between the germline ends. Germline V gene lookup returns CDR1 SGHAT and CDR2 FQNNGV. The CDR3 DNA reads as TGTGCCAGCAGCTCCCGAGGGCCCGAAGCTTTCTTT. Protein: CASSSRGPEAFF.

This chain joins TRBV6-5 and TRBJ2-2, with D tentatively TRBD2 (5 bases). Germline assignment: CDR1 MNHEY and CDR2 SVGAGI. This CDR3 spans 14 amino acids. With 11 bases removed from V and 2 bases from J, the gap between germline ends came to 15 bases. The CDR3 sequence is CAGRASHNTGELFF. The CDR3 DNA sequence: TGTGCCGGACGGGCTAGCCATAACACCGGGGAGCTGTTTTTT.

The CDR3 coding sequence is TGTGCCACCAGTGATGCCGGACAGGGGGCCAACTATGGCTACACCTTC. It is translated as CATSDAGQGANYGYTF. The rearrangement links TRBV24-1 to TRBJ1-2; 11 bases fit TRBD1. The CDR3 covers 16 residues. The germline V gene has CDR1 KGHDR and CDR2 SFDVKD. With V trimmed by 3 bases and J by 2 bases, 4 bases remained unmatched.

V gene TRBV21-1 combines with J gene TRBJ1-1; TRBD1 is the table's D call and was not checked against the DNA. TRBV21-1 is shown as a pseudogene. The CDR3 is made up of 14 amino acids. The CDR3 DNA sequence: TGTGCCAGCAGCTGGGCCAGTTCGGACACTGAAGCTTTCTTT. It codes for CASSWASSDTEAFF.

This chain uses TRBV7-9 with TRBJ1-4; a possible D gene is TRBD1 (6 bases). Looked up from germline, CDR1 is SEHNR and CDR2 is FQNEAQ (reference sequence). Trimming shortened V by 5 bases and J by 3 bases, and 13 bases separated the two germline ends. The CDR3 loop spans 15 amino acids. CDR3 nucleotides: TGTGCCAGCAGCCCTAAGGACAGACCTAATGAAAAACTGTTTTTT. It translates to CASSPKDRPNEKLFF.

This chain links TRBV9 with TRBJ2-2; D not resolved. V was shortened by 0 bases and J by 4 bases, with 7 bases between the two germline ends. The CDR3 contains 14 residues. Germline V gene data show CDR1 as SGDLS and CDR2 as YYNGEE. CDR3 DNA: TGTGCCAGCAGCGTAGGAAGAGGCACCGGGGAGCTGTTTTTT. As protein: CASSVGRGTGELFF.

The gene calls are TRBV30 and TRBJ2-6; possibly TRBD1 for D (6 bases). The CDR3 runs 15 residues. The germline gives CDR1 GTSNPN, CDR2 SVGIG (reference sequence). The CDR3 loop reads CASQGPGSGANVLTF. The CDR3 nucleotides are TGTGCTTCACAGGGTCCCGGCTCTGGGGCCAACGTCCTGACTTTC.

CDR3 region: CASSPGTSGYEQYF. In DNA form, the CDR3 reads TGTGCCAGCAGCCCCGGGACTAGCGGCTACGAGCAGTACTTC. The chain is built from TRBV3-1 (or the pseudogene TRBV3-2) and TRBJ2-7, with 11 nucleotides matching TRBD2. CDR3 length: 14 amino acids. Losses at the gene ends were 4 bases for V and 3 bases for J; bases not matched to a gene: 2. CDR1 LGHDT and CDR2 YNNKEL come from the germline V gene (reference sequence).

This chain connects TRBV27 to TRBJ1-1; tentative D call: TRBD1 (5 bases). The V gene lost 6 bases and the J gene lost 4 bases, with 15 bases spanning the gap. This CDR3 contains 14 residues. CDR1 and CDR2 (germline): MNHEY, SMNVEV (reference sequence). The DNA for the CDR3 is TGTGCCAGCAGGCCCGGGAGGGGCGGCACTGAAGCTTTCTTT. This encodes CASRPGRGGTEAFF.

As DNA, the CDR3 is TGTGCCAGCAGTTTTAGGACAGGAACCCAGCATTTT. Protein: CASSFRTGTQHF. The chain recombines TRBV12-3 or TRBV12-4 with TRBJ1-5, with TRBD1 matching over 7 bases. J gave up 11 bases and V 3 bases, and 4 bases lay outside the gene matches. The CDR3 contains 12 residues.

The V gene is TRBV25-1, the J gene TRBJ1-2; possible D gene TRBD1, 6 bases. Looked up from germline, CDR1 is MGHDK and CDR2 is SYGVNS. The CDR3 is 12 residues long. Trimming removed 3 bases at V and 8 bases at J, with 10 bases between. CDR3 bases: TGTGCCAGCAGTGAGAGCAGGGGAGGCTACACCTTC. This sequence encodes CASSESRGGYTF.